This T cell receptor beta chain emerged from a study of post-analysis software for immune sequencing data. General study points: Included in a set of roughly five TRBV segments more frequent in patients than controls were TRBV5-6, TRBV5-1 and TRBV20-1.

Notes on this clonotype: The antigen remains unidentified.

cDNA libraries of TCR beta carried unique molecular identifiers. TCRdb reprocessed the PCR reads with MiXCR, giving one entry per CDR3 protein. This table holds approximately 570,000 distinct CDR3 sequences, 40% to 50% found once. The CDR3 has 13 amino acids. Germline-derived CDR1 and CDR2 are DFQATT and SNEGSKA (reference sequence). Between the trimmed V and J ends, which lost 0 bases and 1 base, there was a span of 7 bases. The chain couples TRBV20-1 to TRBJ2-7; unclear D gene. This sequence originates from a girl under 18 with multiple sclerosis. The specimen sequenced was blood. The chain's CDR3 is CSARDQQSYEQYF. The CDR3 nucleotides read TGCAGTGCTAGAGATCAACAGTCCTACGAGCAGTACTTC.